These 5 T cell receptor beta chains were sequenced from one sample in a study of CD8 T cells in ankylosing spondylitis. TCRdb processed the 5' RACE reads anew with MiXCR; each CDR3 protein has one entry. The repertoire consists of under 200,000 distinct CDR3 sequences, with roughly 10% occurring once and the leading ten covering about 28%. The sequenced material came from blood, either unsorted or a sorted T cell fraction (not recorded which). The receptors shown here come from a male donor with ankylosing spondylitis or in good health (not recorded which).

This clonotype was counted between two and nine times. This sequence joins TRBV4-1 and TRBJ1-2; possible D gene TRBD1, 5 bases. The V gene lost 1 base and the J gene lost 5 bases, with 14 bases spanning the gap. The CDR3 runs to 15 residues. From germline, CDR1 is MGHRA and CDR2 YSYEKL. CDR3 residues: CASSQVGGANYGYTF. The DNA of the CDR3 is TGCGCCAGCAGCCAAGTTGGAGGGGCAAATTATGGCTACACCTTC.

The table lists this clonotype with many counts. This chain uses TRBV5-1 with TRBJ2-1; D unclear. Germline CDR1 reads SGHRS; CDR2 reads YFSETQ. The length of the CDR3 is 12 residues. The V gene lost 7 bases and the J gene lost 6 bases, with 11 bases spanning the gap. In DNA form, the CDR3 reads TGCGCCAGCGCGGCAACGGGCAATGAGCAGTTCTTC. Translating it yields CASAATGNEQFF.

This clonotype has at least ten counts. The CDR3 DNA reads TGCGCCAGCAGCTTGAGTGGTAAAGGGACAGATACGCAGTATTTT. Protein sequence: CASSLSGKGTDTQYF. The chain combines TRBV5-1 with TRBJ2-3, with D hard to call. V lost 1 base and J 3 bases, leaving 12 bases between the germline ends. Per the germline V gene, CDR1 is SGHRS and CDR2 is YFSETQ. This CDR3 has 15 residues.

This clonotype was observed many times. The V call is TRBV15, the J call TRBJ2-1; D is perhaps TRBD1 or TRBD2 (5 bases each). Germline CDR1 is LNHNV and CDR2 is YYDKDF (reference sequence). This CDR3 contains 21 residues. V lost 0 bases to trimming and J lost 0 bases, with 24 bases between them. Here the CDR3 DNA reads TGTGCCACCAGCAGAGATCGAAGGGACCAACCGAGTCTTAACTCCTACAATGAGCAGTTCTTC. It is translated as CATSRDRRDQPSLNSYNEQFF.

In this sample, this clonotype turned up many times. V is TRBV6-1 and J is TRBJ1-2; D possibly corresponds to TRBD1 (6 bases). The V and J ends lost 6 bases and 4 bases respectively, with 12 bases between them. This CDR3 has 13 amino acids. Germline values: CDR1 MNHNS, CDR2 SASEGT. The CDR3 DNA reads as TGTGCCAGCAGGGGGGGCGGCCCCTATGGCTACACCTTC. It specifies CASRGGGPYGYTF.